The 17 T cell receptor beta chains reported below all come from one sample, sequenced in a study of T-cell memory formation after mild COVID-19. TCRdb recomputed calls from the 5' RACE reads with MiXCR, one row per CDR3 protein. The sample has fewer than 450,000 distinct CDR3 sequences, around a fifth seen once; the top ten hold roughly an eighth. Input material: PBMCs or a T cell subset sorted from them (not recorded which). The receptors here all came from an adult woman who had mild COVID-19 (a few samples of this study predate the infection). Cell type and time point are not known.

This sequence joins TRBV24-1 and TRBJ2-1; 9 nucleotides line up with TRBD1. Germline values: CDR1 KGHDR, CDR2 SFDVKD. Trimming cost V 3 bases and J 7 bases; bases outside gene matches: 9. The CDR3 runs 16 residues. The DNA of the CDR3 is TGTGCCACCAGTGATACCGGGACAGGGAAGAGGAATGAGCAGTTCTTC. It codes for CATSDTGTGKRNEQFF.

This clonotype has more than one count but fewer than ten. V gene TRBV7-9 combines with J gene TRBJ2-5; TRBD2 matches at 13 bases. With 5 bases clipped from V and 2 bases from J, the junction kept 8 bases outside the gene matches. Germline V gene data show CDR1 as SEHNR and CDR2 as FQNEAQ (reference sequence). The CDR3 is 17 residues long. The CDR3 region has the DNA TGTGCCAGCAGCCCGGGACTAGCGGGGATGGGGCAAGAGACCCAGTACTTC. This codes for CASSPGLAGMGQETQYF.

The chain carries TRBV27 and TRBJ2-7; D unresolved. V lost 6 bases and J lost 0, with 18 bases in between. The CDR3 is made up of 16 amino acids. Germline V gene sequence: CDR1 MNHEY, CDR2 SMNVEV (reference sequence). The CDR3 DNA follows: TGTGCCAGCAGCATGGACGGCGACACGAGCTCCTACGAGCAGTACTTC. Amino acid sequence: CASSMDGDTSSYEQYF.

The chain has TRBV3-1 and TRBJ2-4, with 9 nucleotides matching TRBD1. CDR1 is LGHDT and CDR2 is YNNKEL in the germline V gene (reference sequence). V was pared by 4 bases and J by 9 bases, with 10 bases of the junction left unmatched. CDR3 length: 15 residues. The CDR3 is CASSPTTGGGTIQYF. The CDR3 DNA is TGTGCCAGCAGCCCAACGACAGGGGGGGGTACCATTCAGTACTTC.

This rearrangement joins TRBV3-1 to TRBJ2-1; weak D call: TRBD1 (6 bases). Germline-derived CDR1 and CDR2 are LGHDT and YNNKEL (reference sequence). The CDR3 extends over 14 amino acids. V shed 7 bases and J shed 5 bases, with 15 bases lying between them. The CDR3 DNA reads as TGTGCCAGCAAACAAAGGCAGGGGCACAATGAGCAGTTCTTC. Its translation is CASKQRQGHNEQFF.

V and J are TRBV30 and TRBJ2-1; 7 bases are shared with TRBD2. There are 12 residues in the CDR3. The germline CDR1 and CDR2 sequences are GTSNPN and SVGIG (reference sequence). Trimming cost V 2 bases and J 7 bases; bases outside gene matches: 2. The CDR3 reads CAWSTGGNEQFF. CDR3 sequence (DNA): TGTGCCTGGAGTACCGGGGGGAATGAGCAGTTCTTC.

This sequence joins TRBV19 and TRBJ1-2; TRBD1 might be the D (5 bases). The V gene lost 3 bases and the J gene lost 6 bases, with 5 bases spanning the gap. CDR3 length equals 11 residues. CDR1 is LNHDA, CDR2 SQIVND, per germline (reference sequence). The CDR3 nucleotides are TGTGCCAGTAGTATGGGGGATGGCTACACCTTC. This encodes CASSMGDGYTF.

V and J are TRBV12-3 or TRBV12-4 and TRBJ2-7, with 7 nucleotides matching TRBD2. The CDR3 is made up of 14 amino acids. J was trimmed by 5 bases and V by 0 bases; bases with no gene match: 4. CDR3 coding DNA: TGTGCCAGCAGTTTAGCGGGAGGGAGCCACGAGCAGTACTTC. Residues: CASSLAGGSHEQYF.

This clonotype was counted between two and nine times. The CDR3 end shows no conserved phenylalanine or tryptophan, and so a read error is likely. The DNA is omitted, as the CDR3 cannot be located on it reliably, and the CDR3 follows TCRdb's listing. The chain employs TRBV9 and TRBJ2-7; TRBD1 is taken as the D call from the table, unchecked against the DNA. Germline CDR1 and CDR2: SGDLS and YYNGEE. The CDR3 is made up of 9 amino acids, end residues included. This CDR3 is CASSPNRTI.

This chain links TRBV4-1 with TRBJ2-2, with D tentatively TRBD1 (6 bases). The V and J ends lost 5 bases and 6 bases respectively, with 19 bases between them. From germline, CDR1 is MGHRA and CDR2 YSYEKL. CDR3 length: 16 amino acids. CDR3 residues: CASSSSTGADPGELFF. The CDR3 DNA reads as TGCGCCAGCAGCTCATCGACAGGAGCTGACCCCGGGGAGCTGTTTTTT.

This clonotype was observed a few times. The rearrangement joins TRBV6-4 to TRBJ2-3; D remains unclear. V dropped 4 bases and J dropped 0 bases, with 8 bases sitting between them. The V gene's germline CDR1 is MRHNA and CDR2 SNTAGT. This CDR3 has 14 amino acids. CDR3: CASSGDPSTDTQYF. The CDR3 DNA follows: TGTGCCAGCAGTGGGGATCCTAGCACAGATACGCAGTATTTT.

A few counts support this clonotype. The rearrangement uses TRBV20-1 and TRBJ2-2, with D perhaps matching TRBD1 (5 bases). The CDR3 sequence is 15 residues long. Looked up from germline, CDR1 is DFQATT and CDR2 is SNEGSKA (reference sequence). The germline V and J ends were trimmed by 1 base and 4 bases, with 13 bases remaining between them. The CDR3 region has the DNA TGCAGTGCTAGAGGACAGTTCGGTGGCACCGGGGAGCTGTTTTTT. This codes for CSARGQFGGTGELFF.

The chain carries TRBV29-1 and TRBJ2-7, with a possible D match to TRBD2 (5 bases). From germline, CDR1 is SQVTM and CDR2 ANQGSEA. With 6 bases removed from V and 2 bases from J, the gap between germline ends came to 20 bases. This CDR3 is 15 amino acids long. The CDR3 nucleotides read TGCAGCGTCACAAAGGAGGACGGCCGACCCTACGAGCAGTACTTC. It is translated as CSVTKEDGRPYEQYF.

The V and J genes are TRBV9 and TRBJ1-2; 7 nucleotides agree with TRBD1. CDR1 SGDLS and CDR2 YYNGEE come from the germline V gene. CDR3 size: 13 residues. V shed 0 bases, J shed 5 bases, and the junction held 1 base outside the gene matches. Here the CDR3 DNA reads TGTGCCAGCAGCGTAGGGGGACAGTATGGCTACACCTTC. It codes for CASSVGGQYGYTF.

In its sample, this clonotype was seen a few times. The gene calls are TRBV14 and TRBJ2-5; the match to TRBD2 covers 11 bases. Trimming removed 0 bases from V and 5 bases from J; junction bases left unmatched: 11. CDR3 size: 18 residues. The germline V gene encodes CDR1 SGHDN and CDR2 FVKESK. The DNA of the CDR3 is TGTGCCAGCAGCCAAGAATCGTGGCTAGCGGGAGGCGGGGAGACCCAGTACTTC. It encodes CASSQESWLAGGGETQYF.

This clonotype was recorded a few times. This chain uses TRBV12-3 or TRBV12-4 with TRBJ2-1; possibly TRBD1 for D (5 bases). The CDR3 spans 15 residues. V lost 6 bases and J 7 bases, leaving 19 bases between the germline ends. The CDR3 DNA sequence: TGTGCCAGCAGCTTTGTCTCGCAGGGTAATAATGAGCAGTTCTTC. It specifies CASSFVSQGNNEQFF.

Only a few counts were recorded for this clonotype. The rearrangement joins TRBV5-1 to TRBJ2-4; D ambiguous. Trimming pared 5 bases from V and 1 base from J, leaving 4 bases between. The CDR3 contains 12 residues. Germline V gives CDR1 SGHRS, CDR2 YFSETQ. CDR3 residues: CASRGAKNIQYF. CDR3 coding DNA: TGCGCCAGCAGGGGTGCCAAAAACATTCAGTACTTC.